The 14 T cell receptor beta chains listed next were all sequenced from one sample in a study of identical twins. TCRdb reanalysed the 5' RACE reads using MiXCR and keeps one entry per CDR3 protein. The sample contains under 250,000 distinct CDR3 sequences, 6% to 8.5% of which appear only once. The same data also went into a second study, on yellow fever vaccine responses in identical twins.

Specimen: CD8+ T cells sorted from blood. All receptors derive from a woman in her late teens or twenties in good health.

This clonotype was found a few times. CDR3 bases: TGTGCCAGCAGCCGTTTGGGACAGGGGTACGAGCAGTACTTC. Its protein is CASSRLGQGYEQYF. The chain employs TRBV27 and TRBJ2-7, with 10 bases aligning to TRBD1. With 6 bases clipped from V and 4 bases from J, the junction kept 6 bases outside the gene matches. CDR3 length equals 14 residues. Looked up from germline, CDR1 is MNHEY and CDR2 is SMNVEV (reference sequence).

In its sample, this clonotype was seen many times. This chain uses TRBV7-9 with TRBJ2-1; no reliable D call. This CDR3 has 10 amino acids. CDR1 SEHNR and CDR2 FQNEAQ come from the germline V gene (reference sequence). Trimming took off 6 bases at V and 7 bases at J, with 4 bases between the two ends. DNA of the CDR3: TGTGCCAGCAGTTTTAATGAGCAGTTCTTC. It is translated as CASSFNEQFF.

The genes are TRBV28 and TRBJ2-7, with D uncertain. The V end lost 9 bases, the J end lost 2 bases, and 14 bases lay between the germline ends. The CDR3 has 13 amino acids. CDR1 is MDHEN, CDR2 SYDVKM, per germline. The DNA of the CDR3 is TGTGCCAGTGCCCAGGACGGAACCTACGAGCAGTACTTC. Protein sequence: CASAQDGTYEQYF.

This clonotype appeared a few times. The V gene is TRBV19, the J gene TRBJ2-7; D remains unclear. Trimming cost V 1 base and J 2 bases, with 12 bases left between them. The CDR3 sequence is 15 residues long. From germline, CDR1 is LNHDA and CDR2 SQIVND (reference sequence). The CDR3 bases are TGTGCCAGTAGTATAGGGGAAGGTCCGGCCTACGAGCAGTACTTC. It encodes CASSIGEGPAYEQYF.

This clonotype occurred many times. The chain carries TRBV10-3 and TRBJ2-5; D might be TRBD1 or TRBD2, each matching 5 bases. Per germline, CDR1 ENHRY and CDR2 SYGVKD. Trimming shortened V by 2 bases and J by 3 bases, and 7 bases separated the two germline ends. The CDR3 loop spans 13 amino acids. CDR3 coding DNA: TGTGCCATCAGTGAGCAGGGAGAAGAGACCCAGTACTTC. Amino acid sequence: CAISEQGEETQYF.

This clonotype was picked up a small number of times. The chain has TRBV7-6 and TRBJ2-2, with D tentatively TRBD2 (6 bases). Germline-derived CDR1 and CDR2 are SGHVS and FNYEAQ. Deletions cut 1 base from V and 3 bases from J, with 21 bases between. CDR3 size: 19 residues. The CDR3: CASSLGHYGGVSDTGELFF. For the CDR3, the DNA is TGTGCCAGCAGCTTAGGACACTACGGCGGGGTCAGCGACACCGGGGAGCTGTTTTTT.

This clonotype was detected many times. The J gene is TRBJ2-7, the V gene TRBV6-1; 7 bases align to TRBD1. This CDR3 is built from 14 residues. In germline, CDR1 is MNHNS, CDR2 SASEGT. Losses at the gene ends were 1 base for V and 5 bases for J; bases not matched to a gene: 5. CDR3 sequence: CASSEGQGVNEQYV. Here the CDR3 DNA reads TGTGCCAGCAGTGAAGGTCAGGGGGTAAACGAGCAGTACGTC.

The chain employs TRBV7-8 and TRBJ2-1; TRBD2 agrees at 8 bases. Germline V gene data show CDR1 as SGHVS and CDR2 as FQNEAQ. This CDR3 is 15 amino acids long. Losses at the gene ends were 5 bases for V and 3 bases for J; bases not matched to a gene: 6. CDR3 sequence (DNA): TGTGCCAGCAGCCCGGGGGGGGGCGGCTACAATGAGCAGTTCTTC. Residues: CASSPGGGGYNEQFF.

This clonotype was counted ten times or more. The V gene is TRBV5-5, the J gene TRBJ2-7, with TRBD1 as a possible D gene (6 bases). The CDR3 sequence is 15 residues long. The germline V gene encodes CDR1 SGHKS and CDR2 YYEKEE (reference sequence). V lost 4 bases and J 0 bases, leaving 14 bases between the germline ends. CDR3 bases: TGTGCCAGCAGCCCCACAGGGAAGCTCTCCTACGAGCAGTACGTC. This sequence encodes CASSPTGKLSYEQYV.

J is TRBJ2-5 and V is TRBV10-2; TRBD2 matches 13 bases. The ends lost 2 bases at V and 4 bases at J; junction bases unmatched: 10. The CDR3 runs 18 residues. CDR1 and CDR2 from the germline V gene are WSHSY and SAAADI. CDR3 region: CASSEGTSGDRAGETQYF. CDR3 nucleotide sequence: TGCGCCAGCAGTGAGGGGACTAGCGGGGACCGGGCTGGAGAGACCCAGTACTTC.

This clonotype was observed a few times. The CDR3 protein is CASSRTPREAGELFF. Here the CDR3 DNA reads TGTGCCAGCAGTCGGACGCCACGGGAGGCCGGGGAGCTGTTTTTT. The V call is TRBV11-2, the J call TRBJ2-2, with TRBD2 identical over 7 bases. Germline-derived CDR1 and CDR2 are SGHAT and FQNNGV. V was clipped by 6 bases and J by 6 bases; unmatched bases: 10. The CDR3 length is 15 residues.

This CDR3 reads CASSDGTGGSYEQYV. The CDR3 bases are TGTGCCAGCAGCGACGGGACAGGGGGCTCCTACGAGCAGTACGTC. The V and J genes are TRBV5-5 and TRBJ2-7, with 11 bases that match TRBD1. J was trimmed by 0 bases and V by 4 bases; bases with no gene match: 3. The CDR3 runs 15 residues. Per germline, CDR1 SGHKS and CDR2 YYEKEE (reference sequence).

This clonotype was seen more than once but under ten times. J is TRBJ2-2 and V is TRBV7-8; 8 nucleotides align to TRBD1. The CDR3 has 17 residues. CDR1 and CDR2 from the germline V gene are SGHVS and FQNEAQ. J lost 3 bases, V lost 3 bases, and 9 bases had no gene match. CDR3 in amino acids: CASSFLWDRRDTGELFF. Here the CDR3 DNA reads TGTGCCAGCAGCTTCCTGTGGGACAGGAGGGACACCGGGGAGCTGTTTTTT.

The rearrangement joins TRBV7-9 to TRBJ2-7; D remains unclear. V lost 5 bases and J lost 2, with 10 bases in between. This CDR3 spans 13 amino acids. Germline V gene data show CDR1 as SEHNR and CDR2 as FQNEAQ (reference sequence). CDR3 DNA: TGTGCCAGCAGCGACAAAAGCCCCTACGAGCAGTACGTC. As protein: CASSDKSPYEQYV.